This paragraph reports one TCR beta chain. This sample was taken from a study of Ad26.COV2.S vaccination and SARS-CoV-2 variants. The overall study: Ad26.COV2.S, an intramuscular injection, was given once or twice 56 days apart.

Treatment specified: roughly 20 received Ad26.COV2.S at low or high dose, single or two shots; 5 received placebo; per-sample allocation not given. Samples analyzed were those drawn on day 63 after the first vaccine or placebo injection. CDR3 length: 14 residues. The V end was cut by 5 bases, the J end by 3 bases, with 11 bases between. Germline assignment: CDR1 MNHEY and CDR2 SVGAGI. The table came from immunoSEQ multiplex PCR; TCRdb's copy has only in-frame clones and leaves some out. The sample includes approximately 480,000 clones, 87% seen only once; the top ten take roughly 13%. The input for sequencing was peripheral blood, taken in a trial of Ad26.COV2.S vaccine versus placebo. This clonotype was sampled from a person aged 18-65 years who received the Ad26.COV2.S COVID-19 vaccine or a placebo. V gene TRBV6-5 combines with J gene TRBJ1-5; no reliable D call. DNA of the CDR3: TGTGCCAGCAGTCAGGACCGCTCCAATCAGCCCCAGCATTTT. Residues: CASSQDRSNQPQHF.